What follows are 22 T cell receptor beta chains derived from one specimen sequenced in a study of T-cell memory formation after mild COVID-19. One entry per CDR3 protein results from TCRdb running MiXCR on the 5' RACE reads. The data contain roughly 110,000 distinct CDR3 sequences, around 15% of them singletons. Sequencing was performed on PBMCs or a T cell subset sorted from them (not recorded which). Receptors were obtained from a man between 18 and 35 years old who had mild COVID-19 (a few samples of this study predate the infection). Cell type and time point are not known.

The V gene is TRBV9, the J gene TRBJ2-7; 7 positions agree with TRBD1. Germline V lookup: CDR1 SGDLS, CDR2 YYNGEE. Losses at the gene ends were 0 bases for V and 3 bases for J; bases not matched to a gene: 3. This CDR3 has 14 residues. The CDR3 region is CASSVDWDSYEQYF. The CDR3 region has the DNA TGTGCCAGCAGCGTAGATTGGGACAGCTACGAGCAGTACTTC.

The chain carries TRBV5-5 and TRBJ2-7; either TRBD1 or TRBD2 may fit D (5 bases each). This CDR3 comprises 15 residues. V dropped 2 bases and J dropped 0 bases, with 12 bases sitting between them. Germline V gives CDR1 SGHKS, CDR2 YYEKEE (reference sequence). The CDR3 nucleotides read TGTGCCAGCAGCTTTGAGGGACGGAGCTCCTACGAGCAGTACTTC. Amino acids: CASSFEGRSSYEQYF.

This clonotype was seen more than once but under ten times. The chain links TRBV29-1 to TRBJ2-5; no definite D call. CDR3 length: 14 residues. V was trimmed by 5 bases and J by 4 bases, leaving 17 bases between them. Germline values: CDR1 SQVTM, CDR2 ANQGSEA. Written as DNA, the CDR3 is TGCAGCGTTCAGTTTCCTGGGGTGGGAGAGACCCAGTACTTC. Its protein product is CSVQFPGVGETQYF.

This clonotype has more than one count but fewer than ten. The chain couples TRBV4-1 to TRBJ2-3; a weak D match, TRBD1 (6 bases). The CDR3 runs to 18 residues. CDR1 and CDR2 (germline): MGHRA, YSYEKL. V lost 5 bases and J 3 bases, leaving 24 bases between the germline ends. The CDR3 coding sequence is TGCGCCAGCAGCACAAGAGCCAGGGACATGGTAGGAACAGATACGCAGTATTTT. Protein sequence: CASSTRARDMVGTDTQYF.

This clonotype was picked up a small number of times. This chain joins TRBV21-1 and TRBJ2-3; TRBD1, the table's D call, was not compared with the DNA. TRBV21-1 is deemed a pseudogene. This CDR3 contains 14 residues. In DNA, the CDR3 is TGTGCCAGCAGCGCTCGGGACAGCACAGATACGCAGTATTTT. It translates to CASSARDSTDTQYF.

J is TRBJ2-2 and V is TRBV11-2; D uncertain. From germline, CDR1 is SGHAT and CDR2 FQNNGV. The V end lost 1 base, the J end lost 5 bases, and 11 bases lay between the germline ends. This CDR3 is 15 amino acids long. The CDR3 DNA reads as TGTGCCAGCAGCTTAGGGGCCACCGCAACCGGGGAGCTGTTTTTT. As protein: CASSLGATATGELFF.

This clonotype was found a few times. The V gene is TRBV6-1, the J gene TRBJ2-1; TRBD2 aligns across 8 bases. CDR1 is MNHNS, CDR2 SASEGT, per germline. J was trimmed by 4 bases and V by 2 bases; bases with no gene match: 4. CDR3 length: 15 residues. The CDR3 sequence: CASSENSGGYNEQFF. As DNA, the CDR3 is TGTGCCAGCAGTGAAAACAGCGGGGGATACAATGAGCAGTTCTTC.

The chain recombines TRBV3-1 with TRBJ2-7, with a tentative D call TRBD1 (6 bases). V lost 3 bases to trimming and J lost 5 bases, with 11 bases between them. The CDR3 totals 13 residues. Germline CDR1 LGHDT, CDR2 YNNKEL (reference sequence). For the CDR3, the DNA is TGTGCCAGCAGCCACCAGGGGATGCACGAGCAGTACTTC. It specifies CASSHQGMHEQYF.

This clonotype was counted between two and nine times. The chain has TRBV4-1 and TRBJ1-1, with D uncertain. CDR3 length: 15 residues. The V and J ends lost 5 bases and 0 bases respectively, with 13 bases between them. The V gene's germline CDR1 is MGHRA and CDR2 YSYEKL. The CDR3 spells CASSSPPGMNTEAFF. As DNA, the CDR3 is TGCGCCAGCAGCTCCCCCCCCGGGATGAACACTGAAGCTTTCTTT.

The genes are TRBV6-4 and TRBJ2-1; TRBD1 agrees at 7 bases. V lost 6 bases, J lost 1 base, and 9 bases stayed unmatched. CDR1 MRHNA and CDR2 SNTAGT come from the germline V gene. CDR3 length: 16 residues. The CDR3 region is CASSAGGIGSYNEQFF. The CDR3, as DNA: TGTGCCAGCAGCGCAGGGGGTATTGGGTCCTACAATGAGCAGTTCTTC.

This chain connects TRBV7-9 to TRBJ2-1, with D possibly matching TRBD1 (5 bases). The germline gives CDR1 SEHNR, CDR2 FQNEAQ (reference sequence). V was cut by 1 base and J by 6 bases, with 10 bases left in between. This CDR3 has 14 amino acids. CDR3 bases: TGTGCCAGCAGCTTAGGGGGCCTTAGCAATGAGCAGTTCTTC. Amino acid sequence: CASSLGGLSNEQFF.

The rearrangement uses TRBV23-1 and TRBJ2-7; D remains ambiguous. TRBV23-1 is an ORF; its function is uncertain. The CDR3 covers 12 residues. Deletions cut 3 bases from V and 5 bases from J, with 8 bases between. This CDR3 is CASSHHPNEQYV. CDR3 DNA: TGCGCCAGCAGTCATCACCCCAACGAGCAGTACGTC.

This clonotype was detected a few times. This chain links TRBV5-1 with TRBJ1-5; tentatively, D is TRBD1 (6 bases). The CDR3 length is 20 residues. CDR1 SGHRS and CDR2 YFSETQ come from the germline V gene. The V gene lost 4 bases and the J gene lost 1 base, with 27 bases spanning the gap. CDR3 residues: CASSQLGDLLGQLSNQPQHF. In DNA, the CDR3 is TGCGCCAGCAGCCAACTTGGGGATTTACTGGGACAATTAAGCAATCAGCCCCAGCATTTT.

The chain joins TRBV12-3 or TRBV12-4 to TRBJ2-3; D possibly corresponds to TRBD2 (5 bases). V was trimmed by 6 bases and J by 2 bases, leaving 12 bases between them. This CDR3 region has 14 residues. The chain's CDR3 is CASRPSGHTDTQYF. In DNA form, the CDR3 reads TGTGCCAGCAGACCAAGCGGCCACACAGATACGCAGTATTTT.

This clonotype was found a few times. V is TRBV3-1 and J is TRBJ2-1, with D possibly being TRBD2 (6 bases). CDR1 LGHDT and CDR2 YNNKEL come from the germline V gene (reference sequence). The length of the CDR3 is 13 residues. Between the trimmed V and J ends, which lost 4 bases and 7 bases, there was a span of 11 bases. Written as DNA, the CDR3 is TGTGCCAGCAGCCCGGGGGAAGTGAATGAGCAGTTCTTC. This sequence encodes CASSPGEVNEQFF.

The J gene is TRBJ2-7, the V gene TRBV7-3; a possible D gene is TRBD1 (5 bases). The CDR3 is made up of 15 amino acids. Germline lookup yields CDR1 SGHTA and CDR2 FQGTGA. V dropped 1 base and J dropped 4 bases, with 14 bases sitting between them. The DNA of the CDR3 is TGTGCCAGCAGCTTAAGCTCTCCAGGGCTATACGAGCAGTACGTC. Protein product: CASSLSSPGLYEQYV.

This clonotype has more than one count but fewer than ten. This sequence joins TRBV7-8 and TRBJ2-1, with TRBD1 matching 10 bases. Trimming took 6 bases from V and 8 from J; bases not matched to a gene: 7. The CDR3 covers 14 residues. Germline CDR1 reads SGHVS; CDR2 reads FQNEAQ. This CDR3 reads CASRSGQGSDEQFF. CDR3 coding DNA: TGTGCCAGCAGGTCGGGACAGGGGAGCGATGAGCAGTTCTTC.

Worth noting for this clonotype: A much larger clone lies a single base off, so this may be a read error. The genes are TRBV6-1 and TRBJ2-3; maybe TRBD2 (7 bases). The V and J ends lost 5 bases and 3 bases respectively, with 15 bases between them. Germline values: CDR1 MNHNS, CDR2 SASEGT. The CDR3 runs 15 residues. DNA of the CDR3: TGTGCCAGCAGTTTAGGGGGGGCTAGAACAGATACGCAGTATTTT. This translates into CASSLGGARTDTQYF.

The chain is built from TRBV7-2 and TRBJ1-1; D gene unclear. Germline V gene sequence: CDR1 SGHTA, CDR2 FQGNSA. This CDR3 region has 17 residues. Trimming cost V 3 bases and J 3 bases, with 20 bases left between them. CDR3 residues: CASSFFPVQMEDTEAFF. CDR3 nucleotide sequence: TGTGCCAGCAGCTTTTTTCCGGTCCAGATGGAAGACACTGAAGCTTTCTTT.

Details on this clonotype: One end of the junction varies from germline; a read error may be responsible. The chain employs TRBV29-1 and TRBJ2-3, with 9 bases fitting TRBD2. The CDR3 runs to 17 residues. Per germline, CDR1 SQVTM and CDR2 ANQGSEA. The CDR3 coding sequence is TGCAGCGTTGAAGGAGTGGCGGCGGGGGGGCCATCAGATACGCAGTGTTTT. It yields the protein CSVEGVAAGGPSDTQCF.

Only a few counts were recorded for this clonotype. The V call is TRBV7-6, the J call TRBJ2-5; TRBD2 aligns across 8 bases. With 10 bases clipped from V and 5 bases from J, the junction kept 15 bases outside the gene matches. The length of the CDR3 is 15 residues. CDR1 is SGHVS, CDR2 FNYEAQ, per germline. CDR3 sequence: CATGASSGSGETQYF. The DNA of the CDR3 is TGTGCCACCGGAGCGTCTAGCGGGTCGGGCGAGACCCAGTACTTC.

This clonotype was counted a few times. V gene TRBV9 combines with J gene TRBJ2-3; D is unclear. V lost 0 bases and J 5 bases, leaving 7 bases between the germline ends. The germline V gene encodes CDR1 SGDLS and CDR2 YYNGEE. This CDR3 is built from 13 residues. This CDR3 reads CASSVDAQDTQYF. CDR3 nucleotide sequence: TGTGCCAGCAGCGTAGACGCCCAAGATACGCAGTATTTT.